These 27 T cell receptor beta chains were sequenced from one sample in a study of early T cells in non-severe SARS-CoV-2 infection. TCRdb reprocessed the 5' RACE reads via MiXCR and lists one record per CDR3 protein. The table records 65,000 to 80,000 distinct CDR3 sequences, about 11% of them present only once. Specimen: whole blood. Every receptor here comes from an adult who was a healthcare worker with PCR-confirmed SARS-CoV-2 infection or an uninfected control (not recorded which).

This clonotype came up many times. The chain has TRBV4-2 and TRBJ2-7, with 7 bases fitting TRBD1. The CDR3 extends over 14 amino acids. The V gene's germline CDR1 is LGHNA and CDR2 YNFKEQ. The V gene end was trimmed by 4 bases and the J gene end by 2 bases; junction bases not matched to a gene: 5. The CDR3 is CASSPWTGPYEQYF. Written as DNA, the CDR3 is TGTGCCAGCAGCCCATGGACAGGACCCTACGAGCAGTACTTC.

This clonotype was counted a few times. The V gene is TRBV5-1, the J gene TRBJ2-7, with 7 bases identical to TRBD2. Germline assignment: CDR1 SGHRS and CDR2 YFSETQ. The CDR3 length is 15 residues. With 0 bases clipped from V and 2 bases from J, the junction kept 5 bases outside the gene matches. This CDR3 reads CASSLAGTNAYEQYF. The CDR3 nucleotides are TGCGCCAGCAGCTTGGCCGGGACTAATGCCTACGAGCAGTACTTC.

As regards this clonotype: The junction departs from germline at one end; a sequencing error may be responsible. CDR3 nucleotides: TGTGTCACCAGCAGAGATGCTAGCGGGGCCTACGAGCAGTACTTC. Its protein product is CVTSRDASGAYEQYF. V and J are TRBV15 and TRBJ2-7, with 9 bases matching TRBD2. The CDR3 is made up of 15 amino acids. CDR1 is LNHNV, CDR2 YYDKDF, per germline (reference sequence).

In its sample, this clonotype was seen many times. V usage is TRBV2 and J usage is TRBJ1-6; TRBD1 aligns across 7 bases. V shed 6 bases, J shed 10 bases, and the junction held 6 bases outside the gene matches. The CDR3 loop spans 13 amino acids. Germline lookup yields CDR1 SNHLY and CDR2 FYNNEI. The CDR3 loop is CASRGDRGSPLHF. The CDR3 nucleotides read TGTGCCAGCAGGGGGGACAGAGGATCACCCCTCCACTTT.

This chain joins TRBV7-9 and TRBJ2-1; possibly TRBD2 for D (5 bases). This CDR3 has 14 residues. Per the germline V gene, CDR1 is SEHNR and CDR2 is FQNEAQ (reference sequence). Trimming cost V 5 bases and J 3 bases, with 11 bases left between them. CDR3 bases: TGTGCCAGCAGCGCCCGGACTGGCTACAATGAGCAGTTCTTC. Translated: CASSARTGYNEQFF.

This clonotype was seen ten or more times. The rearrangement uses TRBV27 and TRBJ1-2, with TRBD1 matching 7 bases. This CDR3 comprises 12 residues. V was clipped by 5 bases and J by 6 bases; unmatched bases: 3. Germline CDR1 and CDR2: MNHEY and SMNVEV (reference sequence). The CDR3 DNA reads TGTGCCAGCAGTAACAGGGGAAATGGCTACACCTTC. Amino acid sequence: CASSNRGNGYTF.

In this sample, this clonotype turned up a few times. CDR3 loop: CSARGIRYEQYF. DNA for the CDR3: TGCAGTGCTAGGGGCATCCGCTACGAGCAGTACTTC. The V and J genes are TRBV20-1 and TRBJ2-7; D is ambiguous. The CDR3 runs to 12 residues. Germline CDR1 and CDR2: DFQATT and SNEGSKA (reference sequence). The V gene lost 3 bases and the J gene lost 3 bases, with 9 bases spanning the gap.

The chain has TRBV18 and TRBJ2-2; D may be TRBD2 (6 bases). The germline V gene has CDR1 KGHSH and CDR2 LQKENI. The CDR3 length is 15 residues. V lost 1 base and J 5 bases, leaving 11 bases between the germline ends. The CDR3 nucleotides are TGTGCCAGCTCACCACGCGGGGATAGAACCGGGGAGCTGTTTTTT. Translation: CASSPRGDRTGELFF.

Only a few counts were recorded for this clonotype. CDR3 in DNA: TGTGCCAGCAGTCTACCAGCGGGGGGGATTGGTACGCAGTATTTT. Protein sequence: CASSLPAGGIGTQYF. The chain joins TRBV12-3 or TRBV12-4 to TRBJ2-3, with TRBD2 matching 10 bases. Trimming removed 5 bases from V and 8 bases from J; junction bases left unmatched: 10. This CDR3 has 15 amino acids.

The genes are TRBV10-3 and TRBJ1-1, with D possibly matching TRBD1 (6 bases). V was pared by 6 bases and J by 3 bases, with 14 bases between. The CDR3 totals 14 residues. Germline CDR1 reads ENHRY; CDR2 reads SYGVKD. CDR3 nucleotides: TGTGCCATCAGATCCCCGGGGGCTGACACTGAAGCTTTCTTT. Its translation is CAIRSPGADTEAFF.

This clonotype was counted ten times or more. The chain joins TRBV5-1 to TRBJ2-7; the match to TRBD1 covers 7 bases. The CDR3 length is 16 residues. V lost 5 bases to trimming and J lost 0 bases; unmatched junction nucleotides: 11. The germline gives CDR1 SGHRS, CDR2 YFSETQ. This CDR3 reads CASRWNEDRSSYEQYF. In DNA form, the CDR3 reads TGCGCCAGCAGATGGAATGAGGACAGGAGCTCCTACGAGCAGTACTTC. Full variable domain (remainder filled in from reference TRBV5-1 and TRBJ2-7): KAGVTQTPRYLIKTRGQQVTLSCSPISGHRSVSWYQQTPGQGLQFLFEYFSETQRNKGNFPGRFSGRQFSNSRSEMNVSTLELGDSALYLCASRWNEDRSSYEQYFGPGTRLTVT.

This clonotype was seen ten or more times. The J gene is TRBJ2-3, the V gene TRBV5-4; D call uncertain. This CDR3 contains 14 residues. The germline V and J ends were trimmed by 1 base and 1 base, with 7 bases remaining between them. Germline lookup yields CDR1 SGHNT and CDR2 YYREEE (reference sequence). The CDR3 sequence is CASSLRPGTDTQYF. CDR3 nucleotides: TGTGCCAGCAGCTTGCGGCCAGGCACAGATACGCAGTATTTT.

This clonotype was seen repeatedly, ten times or more. The genes are TRBV6-2 or TRBV6-3 and TRBJ2-3; no clear D gene. From germline, CDR1 is MNHEY and CDR2 SVGEGT. This CDR3 comprises 12 residues. The V and J ends lost 2 bases and 2 bases respectively, with 2 bases between them. The DNA for the CDR3 is TGTGCCAGCAGTTACAACACAGATACGCAGTATTTT. Its protein is CASSYNTDTQYF.

Here the CDR3 reads CSVHKRGEYGYTF. The CDR3 nucleotides are TGCAGCGTCCATAAGAGAGGAGAATATGGCTACACCTTC. The rearrangement uses TRBV29-1 and TRBJ1-2; D unresolved. CDR3 length: 13 residues. Trimming pared 6 bases from V and 5 bases from J, leaving 16 bases between. The germline V gene encodes CDR1 SQVTM and CDR2 ANQGSEA.

This clonotype came up many times. The V and J genes are TRBV7-6 and TRBJ2-3; 8 positions match TRBD2. This CDR3 contains 18 residues. After removal of 5 bases from V and 2 bases from J, the junction contained 15 bases not matched to a gene. From germline, CDR1 is SGHVS and CDR2 FNYEAQ. CDR3 sequence (DNA): TGTGCCAGCAGCACGTCCTCGGCTAGCGGGCGCCTCACAGATACGCAGTATTTT. Its protein is CASSTSSASGRLTDTQYF.

The sample holds a few counts of this clonotype. The gene calls are TRBV10-2 and TRBJ2-7; D is undetermined. Trimming stripped 6 bases from V and 1 base from J, with 7 bases between. There are 12 residues in the CDR3. In germline, CDR1 is WSHSY, CDR2 SAAADI. The CDR3 bases are TGCGCCAGCAGGGACCCGTCCTACGAGCAGTACTTC. Its translation: CASRDPSYEQYF.

This clonotype was counted ten times or more. V usage is TRBV30 and J usage is TRBJ1-5; D gene unclear. Trimming shortened V by 4 bases and J by 6 bases, and 19 bases separated the two germline ends. The CDR3 consists of 15 residues. Germline-derived CDR1 and CDR2 are GTSNPN and SVGIG (reference sequence). DNA of the CDR3: TGTGCCTGGAATCCCCTCTTCGGGGAGGGTCAGCCCCAGCATTTT. Amino acid sequence: CAWNPLFGEGQPQHF. Complete variable domain (other parts from reference TRBV30 and TRBJ1-5): SQTIHQWPATLVQPVGSPLSLECTVEGTSNPNLYWYRQAAGRGLQLLFYSVGIGQISSEVPQNLSASRPQDRQFILSSKKLLLSDSGFYLCAWNPLFGEGQPQHFGDGTRLSIL.

CDR3 loop: CASSLQWDRADVDTQYF. The CDR3 DNA sequence: TGTGCCAGCAGCTTACAATGGGACAGGGCGGACGTGGATACGCAGTATTTT. The chain is built from TRBV7-2 and TRBJ2-3; 9 bases agree with TRBD1. Germline CDR1 SGHTA, CDR2 FQGNSA. The CDR3 contains 17 residues. Trimming removed 2 bases from V and 6 bases from J; junction bases left unmatched: 12.

This clonotype turned up a few times. The chain is built from TRBV6-5 and TRBJ2-3; 11 nucleotides align to TRBD2. Trimming took 6 bases from V and 2 from J; bases not matched to a gene: 4. Germline CDR1 and CDR2: MNHEY and SVGAGI. The CDR3 loop spans 15 amino acids. DNA of the CDR3: TGTGCCAGCAGACGACTAGCGGGGAACACAGATACGCAGTATTTT. It encodes CASRRLAGNTDTQYF.

The chain combines TRBV20-1 with TRBJ1-1, with 11 nucleotides matching TRBD1. Germline values: CDR1 DFQATT, CDR2 SNEGSKA (reference sequence). The CDR3 spans 17 residues. V lost 1 base to trimming and J lost 0 bases; unmatched junction nucleotides: 7. The CDR3 is CSARAGTGGWVNTEAFF. CDR3 DNA sequence: TGCAGTGCTAGAGCGGGGACAGGGGGATGGGTGAACACTGAAGCTTTCTTT.

This clonotype showed up many times. V gene TRBV7-2 combines with J gene TRBJ1-4; TRBD1 agrees at 7 bases. CDR3 length: 13 residues. J was trimmed by 7 bases and V by 5 bases; bases with no gene match: 4. CDR1 and CDR2 from the germline V gene are SGHTA and FQGNSA. The DNA of the CDR3 is TGTGCCAGCAGCCGACAGGGAGGTGAAAAACTGTTTTTT. It encodes CASSRQGGEKLFF.

Only a few counts were recorded for this clonotype. The chain's CDR3 is CASSLFVAGNQPQHF. The CDR3 DNA is TGTGCCAGCAGCTTATTTGTCGCGGGCAATCAGCCCCAGCATTTT. V usage is TRBV7-2 and J usage is TRBJ1-5; D unresolved. The CDR3 length is 15 residues. Germline CDR1 is SGHTA and CDR2 is FQGNSA. The V end was cut by 2 bases, the J end by 2 bases, with 10 bases between.

This clonotype appeared a few times. The chain employs TRBV6-2 or TRBV6-3 and TRBJ2-6; the D call may be TRBD1 or TRBD2 (6 bases each). Germline V gene data show CDR1 as MNHEY and CDR2 as SVGEGT. V lost 10 bases, J lost 5 bases, and 21 bases lay in between. There are 16 residues in the CDR3. CDR3 in DNA: TGTGCCACCTCACGGGGGCTTAGACTAAGGGCCAACGTCCTGACTTTC. Its protein is CATSRGLRLRANVLTF.

This clonotype was observed a handful of times. This rearrangement joins TRBV7-8 to TRBJ1-1, with a possible D match to TRBD1 (5 bases). The CDR3 is made up of 12 amino acids. V was trimmed by 5 bases and J by 8 bases, leaving 12 bases between them. The V gene's germline CDR1 is SGHVS and CDR2 FQNEAQ. CDR3 loop: CASSIQGWEAFF. The CDR3 DNA follows: TGTGCCAGCAGCATCCAGGGATGGGAAGCTTTCTTT.

This clonotype has ten or more counts. The rearrangement joins TRBV6-2 or TRBV6-3 to TRBJ2-1; TRBD1 aligns across 7 bases. The germline gives CDR1 MNHEY, CDR2 SVGEGT. The CDR3 extends over 13 amino acids. The ends lost 6 bases at V and 5 bases at J; junction bases unmatched: 4. CDR3 sequence (DNA): TGTGCCAGCAGCCCAACAGGGGACAATGAGCAGTTCTTC. Translated, it gives CASSPTGDNEQFF.

V gene TRBV7-9 combines with J gene TRBJ1-5; possible D gene TRBD1, 6 bases. This CDR3 region has 13 residues. V shed 2 bases and J shed 6 bases, with 8 bases lying between them. CDR1 is SEHNR, CDR2 FQNEAQ, per germline (reference sequence). CDR3 region: CASSLIGGQPQHF. CDR3 DNA: TGTGCCAGCAGCTTAATAGGGGGTCAGCCCCAGCATTTT.

This clonotype has ten or more counts. The V gene is TRBV7-9, the J gene TRBJ1-4, with a possible D match to TRBD1 (5 bases). In germline, CDR1 is SEHNR, CDR2 FQNEAQ (reference sequence). The CDR3 covers 15 residues. Trimming stripped 1 base from V and 3 bases from J, with 9 bases between. DNA for the CDR3: TGTGCCAGCAGCTTAGTCGGGGCTCCTAATGAAAAACTGTTTTTT. Translating it yields CASSLVGAPNEKLFF.